The clone carrying this T cell receptor (beta chain) was found a few times. This sample is part of a study of OX40 agonist ivuxolimab in advanced cancers. Study summary: An anti-OX40 (CD134) antibody with agonistic activity, ivuxolimab, was administered to patients. Patients undergoing dose escalation presented with hepatocellular carcinoma, melanoma, renal cell or head and neck cancer.

Blood samples were obtained at baseline, cycle 4 day 1, and cycle 7 day 1. Germline assignment: CDR1 SGDLS and CDR2 YYNGEE. The V gene lost 3 bases and the J gene lost 3 bases, with 9 bases spanning the gap. The CDR3 is 13 residues long. Sequencing was performed with immunoSEQ multiplex PCR; in TCRdb, only in-frame clones are kept and a portion is missing. Of over 9,000 clones in the sample, 70% to 80% were seen once. This clonotype was obtained from an adult with an advanced solid tumor such as melanoma, head and neck, liver or kidney cancer. The starting material was CD4+ or CD8+ T cells sorted from blood, obtained in a trial of the OX40 agonist ivuxolimab. The chain joins TRBV9 to TRBJ1-2; D is unclear. The CDR3 here is CASSAYTDYGYTF. CDR3 bases: TGTGCCAGCAGCGCCTACACGGACTATGGCTACACCTTC.